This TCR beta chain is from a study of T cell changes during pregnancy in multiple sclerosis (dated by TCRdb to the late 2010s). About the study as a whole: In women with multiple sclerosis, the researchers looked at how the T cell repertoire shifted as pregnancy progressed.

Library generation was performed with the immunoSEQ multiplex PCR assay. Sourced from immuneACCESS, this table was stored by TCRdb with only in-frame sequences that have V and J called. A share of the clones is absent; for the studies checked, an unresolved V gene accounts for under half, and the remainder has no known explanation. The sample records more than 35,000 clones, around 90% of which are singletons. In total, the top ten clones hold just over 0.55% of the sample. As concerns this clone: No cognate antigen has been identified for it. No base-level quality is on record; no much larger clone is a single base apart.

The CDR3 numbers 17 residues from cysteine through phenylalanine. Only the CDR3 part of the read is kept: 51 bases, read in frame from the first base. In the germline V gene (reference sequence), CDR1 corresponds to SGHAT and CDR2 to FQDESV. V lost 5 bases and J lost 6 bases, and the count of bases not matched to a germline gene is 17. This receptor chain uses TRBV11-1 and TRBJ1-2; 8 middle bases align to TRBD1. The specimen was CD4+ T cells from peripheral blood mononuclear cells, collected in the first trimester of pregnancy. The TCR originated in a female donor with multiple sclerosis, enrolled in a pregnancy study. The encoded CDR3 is CASSPGQGMRSANGYTF. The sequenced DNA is TGTGCCAGCAGCCCCGGACAGGGAATGCGGTCGGCCAATGGCTACACCTTC.